These T cell receptor beta chains were read from a single sample in a study of OX40 agonist ivuxolimab in advanced cancers. Only in-frame clones appear in the TCRdb table, and some are missing; sequencing was by immunoSEQ multiplex PCR. In the table there are around 15,000 clones, approximately 86% of which are singletons. Sample: CD4+ or CD8+ T cells sorted from blood, taken in a trial of the OX40 agonist ivuxolimab. The receptor source for this set is an adult with an advanced solid tumor such as melanoma, head and neck, liver or kidney cancer. The CDR3 runs from the conserved cysteine through the conserved F or W. A D gene is named only where the DNA matches it firmly. The size of a clone is reported for some rows only, either as once, few or many, or as a class for expanded clones.

V gene	clone size	D gene	J gene	CDR3 protein	CDR3 DNA
TRBV29-1	NA	NA	TRBJ2-2	CSVESGSRHTGELFF	TGCAGCGTTGAATCCGGTAGCAGGCACACCGGGGAGCTGTTTTTT
TRBV28	NA	TRBD1	TRBJ1-6	CASSDLDRGKRSPLHF	TGTGCCAGCAGTGACCTAGACAGGGGAAAGCGGTCACCCCTCCACTTT
TRBV6-1	NA	NA	TRBJ2-3	CASSEYSDEPRNTQYF	TGTGCCAGCAGTGAATACTCAGACGAACCGAGAAATACGCAGTATTTT
TRBV5-5	NA	NA	TRBJ1-3	CASSFQGAGNTIYF	TGTGCCAGCAGCTTCCAGGGAGCCGGAAACACCATATATTTT
TRBV28	NA	TRBD1	TRBJ2-7	CASSSTGSRYEQYF	TGTGCCAGCAGTTCGACAGGGTCTCGCTACGAGCAGTACTTC
TRBV11-3	once	NA	TRBJ2-4	CASSSAFPERIQYF	TGTGCCAGCAGCTCGGCGTTCCCTGAACGCATTCAGTACTTC
TRBV30	NA	NA	TRBJ1-1	CAWSRNGKEAFF	TGTGCCTGGAGTCGGAATGGCAAAGAAGCTTTCTTT
TRBV6-5	NA	NA	TRBJ1-6	CASSREANSPLHF	TGTGCCAGCAGCAGGGAAGCAAATTCACCCCTCCACTTT
TRBV28	NA	NA	TRBJ2-5	CASSTGSRSYF	TGTGCCAGCAGTACGGGGTCTCGATCTTACTTC
TRBV6-1	NA	NA	TRBJ1-1	CASTRTQPMNTEAFF	TGTGCCAGCACGCGAACACAGCCGATGAACACTGAAGCTTTCTTT
TRBV9	NA	TRBD2	TRBJ2-1	CASSRLAGYNEQFF	TGTGCCAGCAGTCGACTAGCGGGATACAATGAGCAGTTCTTC
TRBV7-9	few	TRBD1	TRBJ2-3	CASSPRGPDTQYF	TGTGCCAGCAGCCCGAGGGGGCCAGATACGCAGTATTTT
TRBV7-8	NA	TRBD1	TRBJ1-1	CASSSRDRATEAFF	TGTGCCAGCAGCTCCCGGGACAGGGCCACTGAAGCTTTCTTT
TRBV2	few	NA	TRBJ2-3	CASSVGHLRGYF	TGTGCCAGCAGTGTGGGTCATCTCCGGGGGTATTTT
TRBV2	NA	TRBD1	TRBJ1-5	CASSLQGASNQPQHF	TGTGCCAGCAGTCTTCAGGGGGCAAGCAATCAGCCCCAGCATTTT
TRBV10-2	NA	NA	TRBJ2-7	CASSESKSGVSYEQYF	TGCGCCAGCAGTGAGTCCAAGTCAGGGGTCTCCTACGAGCAGTACTTC
TRBV6-4	NA	NA	TRBJ2-6	CASSQGVGANVLTF	TGTGCCAGCAGTCAGGGTGTTGGGGCCAACGTCCTGACTTTC
TRBV7-8	NA	TRBD1	TRBJ2-1	CASSLGLRDRGRNEQFF	TGTGCCAGCAGCTTAGGACTCCGGGACAGGGGGCGCAATGAGCAGTTCTTC